This passage covers 25 T cell receptor beta chains from one sample sequenced in a study of T-cell memory formation after mild COVID-19. TCRdb independently ran MiXCR on the 5' RACE reads; one entry per CDR3 protein. The sample comprises approximately 400,000 distinct CDR3 sequences, more than 15% of which are singletons, and 20% to 25% rests with the top ten. Sequenced sample: PBMCs or a T cell subset sorted from them (not recorded which). The source of these receptors is a man aged 18 to 29 who had mild COVID-19 (a few samples of this study predate the infection). Cell type and time point are not known.

In DNA, the CDR3 is TGTGCCAGCAGCTGGAGACAGGGGGCGGGCTATGGCTACACCTTC. It is translated as CASSWRQGAGYGYTF. This chain connects TRBV7-2 to TRBJ1-2; 10 bases match TRBD1. Germline loops: CDR1 SGHTA, CDR2 FQGNSA. V was pared by 4 bases and J by 4 bases, with 6 bases of the junction left unmatched. The CDR3 spans 15 residues. Combining the CDR3 with reference TRBV7-2 and TRBJ1-2 gives the whole variable domain GAGVSQSPSNKVTEKGKDVELRCDPISGHTALYWYRQSLGQGLEFLIYFQGNSAPDKSGLPSDRFSAERTGGSVSTLTIQRTQQEDSAVYLCASSWRQGAGYGYTFGSGTRLTVV.

The gene calls are TRBV5-1 and TRBJ2-3; tentative D call: TRBD1 (6 bases). The germline V and J ends were trimmed by 1 base and 0 bases, with 12 bases remaining between them. CDR3 length: 16 residues. Germline V CDR1 and CDR2: SGHRS, YFSETQ. The CDR3 DNA reads TGCGCCAGCAGCTTGCAGGGGTTAACTAGCACAGATACGCAGTATTTT. Its translation: CASSLQGLTSTDTQYF.

The chain uses TRBV7-2 and TRBJ1-2, with D possibly being TRBD1 (5 bases). Germline CDR1 SGHTA, CDR2 FQGNSA. This CDR3 is built from 14 residues. The germline V and J ends were trimmed by 1 base and 4 bases, with 10 bases remaining between them. The CDR3 DNA sequence: TGTGCCAGCAGCTTAGTTGGGGGGAGCTATGGCTACACCTTC. Translated, it gives CASSLVGGSYGYTF.

This clonotype was counted between two and nine times. This chain links TRBV12-5 with TRBJ2-3, with 8 positions matching TRBD2. J gave up 8 bases and V 7 bases, and 2 bases lay outside the gene matches. CDR3 length equals 11 residues. Germline V gives CDR1 LGHNT, CDR2 FRNRAP. CDR3 nucleotides: TGTGCTAGTGTCGGGGGGGGTACGCAGTATTTT. It codes for CASVGGGTQYF. The whole variable domain, remainder taken from reference TRBV12-5 and TRBJ2-3, is DARVTQTPRHKVTEMGQEVTMRCQPILGHNTVFWYRQTMMQGLELLAYFRNRAPLDDSGMPKDRFSAEMPDATLATLKIQPSEPRDSAVYFCASVGGGTQYFGPGTRLTVL.

The V gene is TRBV6-5, the J gene TRBJ1-1; 11 nucleotides line up with TRBD1. CDR3 length equals 15 residues. Trimming took 3 bases from V and 5 from J; bases not matched to a gene: 5. The germline CDR1 and CDR2 sequences are MNHEY and SVGAGI. The DNA for the CDR3 is TGTGCCAGCAGTTATAACGGACAGGGGGCAACTGAAGCTTTCTTT. It encodes CASSYNGQGATEAFF.

This clonotype was counted at least ten times. V and J are TRBV11-2 and TRBJ2-5, with 7 nucleotides matching TRBD1. The CDR3 is 14 residues long. Germline assignment: CDR1 SGHAT and CDR2 FQNNGV. J lost 1 base, V lost 5 bases, and 4 bases had no gene match. CDR3 amino acids: CASSPGGTQETQYF. The CDR3 DNA reads as TGTGCCAGCAGCCCAGGGGGTACCCAAGAGACCCAGTACTTC.

This clonotype was detected a few times. V usage is TRBV9 and J usage is TRBJ2-3, with D possibly TRBD2 on 5 matching bases. Germline V gene sequence: CDR1 SGDLS, CDR2 YYNGEE. Trimming took off 3 bases at V and 6 bases at J, with 11 bases between the two ends. The CDR3 has 13 residues. CDR3 nucleotides: TGTGCCAGCAGCGGAGACCCGGGGGATACGCAGTATTTT. Translation: CASSGDPGDTQYF.

The rearrangement links TRBV28 to TRBJ2-7; unclear D gene. The V and J ends lost 6 bases and 1 base respectively, with 10 bases between them. The CDR3 has 13 amino acids. Germline V CDR1 and CDR2: MDHEN, SYDVKM. The CDR3 nucleotides are TGTGCCAGCAGGAACCTAGTATCCTACGAGCAGTACGTC. Its translation is CASRNLVSYEQYV.

This clonotype was seen more than once but under ten times. The rearrangement links TRBV11-2 to TRBJ2-7; the D gene is possibly TRBD2 (7 bases). V was pared by 2 bases and J by 0 bases, with 17 bases between. Per the germline V gene, CDR1 is SGHAT and CDR2 is FQNNGV. CDR3 length equals 17 residues. The CDR3 spells CASSLSAGAPRSYEQYF. The CDR3, as DNA: TGTGCCAGCAGCTTATCGGCGGGGGCCCCCCGCTCCTACGAGCAGTACTTC.

V usage is TRBV27 and J usage is TRBJ2-1; the match to TRBD2 covers 16 bases. The germline V gene encodes CDR1 MNHEY and CDR2 SMNVEV (reference sequence). The J segment lost 8 bases and the V segment lost 7 bases, leaving 8 bases of the junction unmatched. The CDR3 is made up of 16 amino acids. CDR3 sequence: CASTPGLAGGRDEQFF. CDR3 DNA sequence: TGTGCCAGCACCCCGGGACTAGCGGGGGGGCGCGATGAGCAGTTCTTC.

The chain couples TRBV7-9 to TRBJ1-1; the D is unclear. The CDR3 has 14 amino acids. Germline loops: CDR1 SEHNR, CDR2 FQNEAQ (reference sequence). V was cut by 2 bases and J by 1 base, with 8 bases left in between. The CDR3 DNA is TGTGCCAGCAGCTTAACCCAACAGAACACTGAAGCTTTCTTT. Protein product: CASSLTQQNTEAFF.

The chain combines TRBV6-2 or TRBV6-3 with TRBJ2-1, with TRBD2 as a possible D gene (5 bases). Germline assignment: CDR1 MNHEY and CDR2 SVGEGT. This CDR3 spans 13 amino acids. V lost 2 bases and J lost 5, with 7 bases in between. The CDR3 protein is CASSYLADNEQFF. The CDR3 DNA sequence: TGTGCCAGCAGTTACCTAGCCGACAATGAGCAGTTCTTC.

The sample holds a few counts of this clonotype. The gene calls are TRBV4-1 and TRBJ2-4; 8 bases fit TRBD2. The CDR3 has 18 amino acids. Germline V gene data show CDR1 as MGHRA and CDR2 as YSYEKL. The V gene end was trimmed by 1 base and the J gene end by 0 bases; junction bases not matched to a gene: 8. The CDR3 DNA reads TGCGCCAGCAGCCAAGGAATTCAGCGGGGGCTAGCCAAAAACATTCAGTACTTC. The encoded protein is CASSQGIQRGLAKNIQYF.

The chain employs TRBV9 and TRBJ2-5; perhaps TRBD1 as D (5 bases). The germline V and J ends were trimmed by 0 bases and 1 base, with 13 bases remaining between them. CDR3 length: 16 amino acids. Germline-derived CDR1 and CDR2 are SGDLS and YYNGEE. The CDR3 nucleotides are TGTGCCAGCAGCGTAGCTGGTTGGGGCAGCCAAGAGACCCAGTACTTC. Amino acids: CASSVAGWGSQETQYF.

The chain employs TRBV5-4 and TRBJ2-1; 12 bases map to TRBD2. The ends lost 1 base at V and 6 bases at J; junction bases unmatched: 5. The CDR3 consists of 16 residues. Germline V gene data show CDR1 as SGHNT and CDR2 as YYREEE (reference sequence). The DNA of the CDR3 is TGTGCCAGCAGCTTGAATCCTAGCGGGGGGGTCAATGAGCAGTTCTTC. It translates to CASSLNPSGGVNEQFF.

This sequence joins TRBV9 and TRBJ2-3; 7 bases align to TRBD2. The CDR3 covers 14 residues. With 4 bases clipped from V and 6 bases from J, the junction kept 8 bases outside the gene matches. Germline loops: CDR1 SGDLS, CDR2 YYNGEE. The DNA of the CDR3 is TGTGCCAGCAGCTCCCAAATTAGCGGGGATACGCAGTATTTT. Translation: CASSSQISGDTQYF.

This clonotype was counted a few times. The junction shows a germline mismatch at one end, possibly a read error. V and J are TRBV10-3 and TRBJ2-5; 9 bases are a match to TRBD2. Germline V gives CDR1 ENHRY, CDR2 SYGVKD. The length of the CDR3 is 14 residues. CDR3 coding DNA: TGTGCCATCAGTGAGTCGCCTAGCGGGGTCGGTTTCAACTTC. Protein sequence: CAISESPSGVGFNF.

This clonotype showed up just a few times. This chain connects TRBV5-1 to TRBJ2-3; TRBD1 is a possible D gene (6 bases). This CDR3 contains 13 residues. V was clipped by 7 bases and J by 4 bases, with 13 bases between them. CDR1 is SGHRS, CDR2 YFSETQ, per germline. CDR3 DNA sequence: TGCGCCAGCGGACAGTCGGATTCAGATACGCAGTATTTT. Translating gives CASGQSDSDTQYF.

This clonotype was detected only a few times. The genes are TRBV30 and TRBJ1-1; D is unresolved. V lost 7 bases, J lost 1 base, and 16 bases lay in between. CDR3 length: 14 amino acids. Per the germline V gene, CDR1 is GTSNPN and CDR2 is SVGIG (reference sequence). The CDR3 bases are TGTGCCTCCGTTGACGTTTTGGCGAACACTGAAGCTTTCTTT. Translating gives CASVDVLANTEAFF. Looking up the rest from reference TRBV30 and TRBJ1-1 gives the full variable domain: SQTIHQWPATLVQPVGSPLSLECTVEGTSNPNLYWYRQAAGRGLQLLFYSVGIGQISSEVPQNLSASRPQDRQFILSSKKLLLSDSGFYLCASVDVLANTEAFFGQGTRLTVV.

The chain recombines TRBV6-2 or TRBV6-3 with TRBJ2-5; the D gene could be TRBD1 or TRBD2 (5 bases each). Trimming cost V 2 bases and J 9 bases, with 13 bases left between them. The CDR3 has 13 amino acids. Germline loops: CDR1 MNHEY, CDR2 SVGEGT. The DNA of the CDR3 is TGTGCCAGCAGTTACAGGGGACGAGGCCCCCAGTACTTC. It translates to CASSYRGRGPQYF.

Note on this clonotype: The missing conserved phenylalanine or tryptophan at the end of this CDR3 makes a read error likely. This sequence joins TRBV4-3 and TRBJ2-2; no clear D gene. V was cut by 4 bases and J by 3 bases, with 12 bases left in between. This CDR3 has 15 residues. Germline V gene sequence: CDR1 LGHNA, CDR2 YSLEER. The CDR3 sequence is CASSRGIQDTGELFS. The DNA for the CDR3 is TGCGCCAGCAGCCGTGGGATTCAGGACACCGGGGAGCTGTTTTCT.

This sequence joins TRBV29-1 and TRBJ2-7, with TRBD2 matching 8 bases. Germline-derived CDR1 and CDR2 are SQVTM and ANQGSEA. V trimming: 5 bases; J trimming: 2 bases; junction bases outside the gene matches: 8. CDR3 size: 14 residues. The CDR3 nucleotides are TGCAGCGTTTCGAAGACTAGCGTGGCCTACGAGCAGTACTTC. Its protein product is CSVSKTSVAYEQYF.

The chain combines TRBV12-3 or TRBV12-4 with TRBJ1-5; TRBD1 might be the D (6 bases). Trimming took 7 bases from V and 2 from J, leaving 18 bases between them. The CDR3 loop spans 16 amino acids. CDR3 DNA: TGTGCCAGCACTCCTTCCCGGGGGGCCGGCAATCAGCCCCAGCATTTT. As protein: CASTPSRGAGNQPQHF.

J is TRBJ2-7 and V is TRBV4-2; a possible D gene is TRBD2 (6 bases). With 0 bases removed from V and 0 bases from J, the gap between germline ends came to 12 bases. Germline V CDR1 and CDR2: LGHNA, YNFKEQ. This CDR3 is built from 16 residues. The CDR3 loop is CASSQEEGYSSYEQYF. As DNA, the CDR3 is TGTGCCAGCAGCCAAGAGGAGGGCTACTCCTCCTACGAGCAGTACTTC.

This clonotype occurred a few times. The chain joins TRBV4-1 to TRBJ2-5, with TRBD2 identical over 11 bases. J was trimmed by 1 base and V by 4 bases; bases with no gene match: 8. CDR3 length: 17 residues. CDR1 is MGHRA and CDR2 is YSYEKL in the germline V gene. DNA for the CDR3: TGCGCCAGCAGCCGATCCGGGACTAGCGGTTTCCAAGAGACCCAGTACTTC. It codes for CASSRSGTSGFQETQYF.